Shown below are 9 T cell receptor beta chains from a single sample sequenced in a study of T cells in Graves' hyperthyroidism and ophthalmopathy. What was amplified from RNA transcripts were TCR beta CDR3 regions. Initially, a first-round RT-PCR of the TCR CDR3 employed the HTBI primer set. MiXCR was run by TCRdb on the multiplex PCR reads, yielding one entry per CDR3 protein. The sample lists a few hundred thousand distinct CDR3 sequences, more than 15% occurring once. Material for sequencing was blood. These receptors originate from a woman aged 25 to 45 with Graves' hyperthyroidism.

CDR3 DNA sequence: TGTGCCAGCCTTAGGGGGGGACTAGCGGGAGAGGTCGGGGAGCTGTTTTTT. Its protein is CASLRGGLAGEVGELFF. This chain links TRBV2 with TRBJ2-2; 14 bases match TRBD2. Trimming took 8 bases from V and 7 from J; bases not matched to a gene: 12. The CDR3 contains 17 residues. Germline values: CDR1 SNHLY, CDR2 FYNNEI. Full variable domain (outside the CDR3, taken from reference TRBV2 and TRBJ2-2): EPEVTQTPSHQVTQMGQEVILRCVPISNHLYFYWYRQILGQKVEFLVSFYNNEISEKSEIFDDQFSVERPDGSNFTLKIRSTKLEDSAMYFCASLRGGLAGEVGELFFGEGSRLTVL.

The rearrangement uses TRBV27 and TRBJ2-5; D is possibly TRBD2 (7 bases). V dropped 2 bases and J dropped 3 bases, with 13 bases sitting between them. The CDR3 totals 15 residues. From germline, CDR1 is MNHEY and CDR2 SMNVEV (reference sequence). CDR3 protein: CASSLRGAGEETQYF. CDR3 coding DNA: TGTGCCAGCAGTTTAAGGGGGGCGGGAGAAGAGACCCAGTACTTC.

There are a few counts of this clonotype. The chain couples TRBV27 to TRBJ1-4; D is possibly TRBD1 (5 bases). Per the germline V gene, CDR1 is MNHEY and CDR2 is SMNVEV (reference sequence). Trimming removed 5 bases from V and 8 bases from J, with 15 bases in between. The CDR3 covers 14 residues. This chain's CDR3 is CASSPPWDREKLFF. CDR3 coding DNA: TGTGCCAGCAGTCCTCCCTGGGACCGGGAAAAACTGTTTTTT.

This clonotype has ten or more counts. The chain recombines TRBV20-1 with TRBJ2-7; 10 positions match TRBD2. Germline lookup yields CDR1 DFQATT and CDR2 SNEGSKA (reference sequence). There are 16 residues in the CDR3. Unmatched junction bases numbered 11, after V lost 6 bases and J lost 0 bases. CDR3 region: CSAPDLAGETSYEQYF. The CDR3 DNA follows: TGCAGTGCCCCAGACCTAGCGGGAGAAACCTCCTACGAGCAGTACTTC.

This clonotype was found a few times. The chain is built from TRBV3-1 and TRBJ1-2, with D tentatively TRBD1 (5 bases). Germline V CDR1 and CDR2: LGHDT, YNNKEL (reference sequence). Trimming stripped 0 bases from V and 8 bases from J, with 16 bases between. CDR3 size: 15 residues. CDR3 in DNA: TGTGCCAGCAGCCAAGACGGGCCGGAGCGGGACGGCTACACCTTC. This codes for CASSQDGPERDGYTF.

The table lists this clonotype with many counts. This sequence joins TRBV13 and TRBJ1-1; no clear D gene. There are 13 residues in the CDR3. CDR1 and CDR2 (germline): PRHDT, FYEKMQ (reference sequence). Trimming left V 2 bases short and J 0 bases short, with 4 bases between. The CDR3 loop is CASSLWVNTEAFF. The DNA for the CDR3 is TGTGCCAGCAGCTTATGGGTGAACACTGAAGCTTTCTTT.

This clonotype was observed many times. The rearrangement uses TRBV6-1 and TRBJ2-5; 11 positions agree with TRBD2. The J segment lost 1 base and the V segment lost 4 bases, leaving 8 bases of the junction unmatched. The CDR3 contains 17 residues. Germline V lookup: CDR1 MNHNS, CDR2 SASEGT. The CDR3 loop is CASSVTPLAGVQETQYF. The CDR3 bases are TGTGCCAGCAGTGTGACCCCACTAGCGGGGGTCCAAGAGACCCAGTACTTC.

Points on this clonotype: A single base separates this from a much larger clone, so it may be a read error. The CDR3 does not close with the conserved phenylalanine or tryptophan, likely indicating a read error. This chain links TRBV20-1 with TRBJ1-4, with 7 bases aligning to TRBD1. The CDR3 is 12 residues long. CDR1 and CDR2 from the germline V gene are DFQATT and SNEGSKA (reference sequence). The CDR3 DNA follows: TGCAACCACGGGACAGCTAATGAAAAACTGTTTATT. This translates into CNHGTANEKLFI.

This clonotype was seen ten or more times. For the CDR3, the DNA is TGTGCCTGGAGTGTACCTGGCAGGGGTTACGAGCAGTACTTC. Translation gives CAWSVPGRGYEQYF. The chain employs TRBV30 and TRBJ2-7; D may be TRBD1 (6 bases). From germline, CDR1 is GTSNPN and CDR2 SVGIG (reference sequence). Trimming removed 0 bases at V and 4 bases at J, with 13 bases between. This CDR3 spans 14 amino acids.